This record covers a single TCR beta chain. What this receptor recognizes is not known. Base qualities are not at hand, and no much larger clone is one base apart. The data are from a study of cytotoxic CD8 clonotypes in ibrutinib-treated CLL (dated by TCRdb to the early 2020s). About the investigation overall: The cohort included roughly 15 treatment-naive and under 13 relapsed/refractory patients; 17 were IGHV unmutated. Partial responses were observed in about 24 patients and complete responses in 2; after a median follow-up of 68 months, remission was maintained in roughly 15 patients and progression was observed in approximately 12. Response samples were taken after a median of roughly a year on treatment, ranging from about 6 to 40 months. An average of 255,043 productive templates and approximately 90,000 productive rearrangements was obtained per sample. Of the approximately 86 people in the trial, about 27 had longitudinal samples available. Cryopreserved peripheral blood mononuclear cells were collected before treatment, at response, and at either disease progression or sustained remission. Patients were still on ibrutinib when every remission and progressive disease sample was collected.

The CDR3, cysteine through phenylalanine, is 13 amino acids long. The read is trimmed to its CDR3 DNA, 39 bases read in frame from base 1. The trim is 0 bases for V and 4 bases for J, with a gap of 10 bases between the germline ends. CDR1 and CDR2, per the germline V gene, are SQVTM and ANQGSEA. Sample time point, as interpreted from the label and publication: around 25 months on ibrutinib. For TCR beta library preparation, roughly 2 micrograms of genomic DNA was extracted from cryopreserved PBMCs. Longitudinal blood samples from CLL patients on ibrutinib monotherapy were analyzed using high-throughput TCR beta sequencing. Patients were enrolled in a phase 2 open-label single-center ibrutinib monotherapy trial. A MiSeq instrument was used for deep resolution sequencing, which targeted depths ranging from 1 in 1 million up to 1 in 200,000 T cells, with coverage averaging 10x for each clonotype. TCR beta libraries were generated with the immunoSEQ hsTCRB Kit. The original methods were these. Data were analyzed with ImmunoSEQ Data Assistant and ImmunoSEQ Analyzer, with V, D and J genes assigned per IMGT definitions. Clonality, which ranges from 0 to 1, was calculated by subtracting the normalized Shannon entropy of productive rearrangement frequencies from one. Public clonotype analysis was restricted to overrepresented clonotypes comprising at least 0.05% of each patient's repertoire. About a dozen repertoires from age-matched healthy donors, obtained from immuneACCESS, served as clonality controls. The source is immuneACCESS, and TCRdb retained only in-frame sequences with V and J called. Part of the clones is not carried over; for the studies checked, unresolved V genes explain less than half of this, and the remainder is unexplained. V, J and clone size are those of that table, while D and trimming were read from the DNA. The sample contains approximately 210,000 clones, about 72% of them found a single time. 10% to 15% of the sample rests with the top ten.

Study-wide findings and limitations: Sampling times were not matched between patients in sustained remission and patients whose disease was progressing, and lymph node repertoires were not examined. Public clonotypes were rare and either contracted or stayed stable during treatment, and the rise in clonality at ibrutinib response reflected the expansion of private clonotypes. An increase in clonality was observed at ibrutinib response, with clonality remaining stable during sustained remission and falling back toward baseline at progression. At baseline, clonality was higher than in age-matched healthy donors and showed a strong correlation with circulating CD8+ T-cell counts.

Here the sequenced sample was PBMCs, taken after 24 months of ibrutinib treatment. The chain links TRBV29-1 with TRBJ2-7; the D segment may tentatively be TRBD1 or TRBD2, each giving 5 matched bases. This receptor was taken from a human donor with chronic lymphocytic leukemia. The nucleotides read TGCAGCGTTGAAGAGGGGCGCGGGTACGAGCAGTACTTC. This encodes CSVEEGRGYEQYF.